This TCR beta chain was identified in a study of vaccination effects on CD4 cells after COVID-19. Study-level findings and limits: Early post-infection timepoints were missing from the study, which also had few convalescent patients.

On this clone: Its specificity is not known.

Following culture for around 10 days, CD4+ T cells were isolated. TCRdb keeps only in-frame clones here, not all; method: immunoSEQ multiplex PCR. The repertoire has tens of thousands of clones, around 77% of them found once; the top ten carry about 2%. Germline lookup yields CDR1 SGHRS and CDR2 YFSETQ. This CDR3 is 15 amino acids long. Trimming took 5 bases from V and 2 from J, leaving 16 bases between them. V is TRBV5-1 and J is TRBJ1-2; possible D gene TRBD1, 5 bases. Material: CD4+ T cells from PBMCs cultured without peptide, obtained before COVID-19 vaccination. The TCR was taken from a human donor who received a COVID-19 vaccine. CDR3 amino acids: CASRIGGYENYGYTF. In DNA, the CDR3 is TGCGCCAGCAGGATCGGGGGGTATGAAAACTATGGCTACACCTTC.